Ten or more counts support the clone carrying this T cell receptor beta chain. This sample is drawn from a study of T cells in Graves' hyperthyroidism and ophthalmopathy. RNA transcripts provided the source from which TCR beta CDR3 regions were amplified. The primer set for the first-round RT-PCR of the TCR CDR3 was HTBI. TCRdb reprocessed the multiplex PCR reads with MiXCR, giving one entry per CDR3 protein. The sample comprises 650,000 to 700,000 distinct CDR3 sequences, approximately 15% of which are singletons, and 15% to 19% rests with the top ten. Sequenced: blood. The receptor was derived from a man aged 50-59 years with Graves' hyperthyroidism.

Here the CDR3 DNA reads TGTGCCACTGAGGGACTAGCGGACAATGAGCAGTTCTTC. Residues: CATEGLADNEQFF. The genes are TRBV2 and TRBJ2-1; 11 bases are a match to TRBD2. This CDR3 comprises 13 residues. The V gene's germline CDR1 is SNHLY and CDR2 FYNNEI. The V segment lost 10 bases and the J segment 5 bases; nucleotides outside the gene matches: 4. The variable domain in full, completed from reference TRBV2 and TRBJ2-1, reads EPEVTQTPSHQVTQMGQEVILRCVPISNHLYFYWYRQILGQKVEFLVSFYNNEISEKSEIFDDQFSVERPDGSNFTLKIRSTKLEDSAMYFCATEGLADNEQFFGPGTRLTVL.